A selection of T cell receptor beta chains follows, all from one sample in a study of neurological immune-mediated disorders. TCRdb recomputed calls from the 5' RACE reads with MiXCR, one row per CDR3 protein. The sample has tens of thousands of distinct CDR3 sequences; 4.5% to 6.5% are singletons. Material for sequencing was PBMCs. These receptors were taken from a woman in her 30s with multiple sclerosis. CDR3s include the opening cysteine and the closing phenylalanine or tryptophan. Fields, in order: D gene, clone size, V gene, J gene, CDR3 DNA, CDR3 protein. D genes are given only for firm matches. Not every row has a clone size; where given, it reads once, few, many or a size class.

d_gene: .
abundance: .
v_gene: TRBV6-1
j_gene: TRBJ1-1
CDR3nt: TGTGCCAGCAGTGATTGGGGAGGCAGAATGAACACTGAAGCTTTCTTT
CDR3aa: CASSDWGGRMNTEAFF

d_gene: .
abundance: .
v_gene: TRBV9
j_gene: TRBJ1-1
CDR3nt: TGTGCCAGCAGCCCCCTAGGGGTGAACACTGAAGCTTTCTTT
CDR3aa: CASSPLGVNTEAFF

d_gene: TRBD2
abundance: .
v_gene: TRBV10-2
j_gene: TRBJ2-2
CDR3nt: TGCGCCAGCAGTGAGGCGGGAGCGGGTACCGGGGAGCTGTTTTTT
CDR3aa: CASSEAGAGTGELFF

d_gene: .
abundance: many
v_gene: TRBV20-1
j_gene: TRBJ1-1
CDR3nt: TGCAGTGCCCCGGACCTGAACACTGAAGCTTTCTTT
CDR3aa: CSAPDLNTEAFF

d_gene: .
abundance: many
v_gene: TRBV27
j_gene: TRBJ1-2
CDR3nt: TGTGCCAGCAGTTTTAAGCCCGAACGGCTTATGGGTGGCTACACCTTC
CDR3aa: CASSFKPERLMGGYTF

d_gene: TRBD1
abundance: many
v_gene: TRBV28
j_gene: TRBJ2-3
CDR3nt: TGTGCCAGCAGTCCCGCGGGACAGGGAGGGCGTTTAGATACGCAGTATTTT
CDR3aa: CASSPAGQGGRLDTQYF

d_gene: .
abundance: many
v_gene: TRBV20-1
j_gene: TRBJ1-2
CDR3nt: TGCAGTGCTAGACTTCGCGGTGACCCCCTTGGCTACACCTTC
CDR3aa: CSARLRGDPLGYTF

d_gene: .
abundance: many
v_gene: TRBV5-1
j_gene: TRBJ2-4
CDR3nt: TGCGCCAGCAAGGCCGGGAACATTCAGTACTTC
CDR3aa: CASKAGNIQYF

d_gene: .
abundance: many
v_gene: TRBV7-9
j_gene: TRBJ2-7
CDR3nt: TGTGCCAGCAGCTTAGTGACGTACGAGCAGTACTTC
CDR3aa: CASSLVTYEQYF

d_gene: .
abundance: many
v_gene: TRBV5-6
j_gene: TRBJ1-2
CDR3nt: TGTGCCAGCAGCTTGAGGGTCTATGGCTACACCTTC
CDR3aa: CASSLRVYGYTF

d_gene: .
abundance: medium-sized
v_gene: TRBV2
j_gene: TRBJ2-5
CDR3nt: TGTGCCAGCAGTGAACTAGGAGAGACCCAGTACTTC
CDR3aa: CASSELGETQYF

d_gene: .
abundance: .
v_gene: TRBV4-1
j_gene: TRBJ1-1
CDR3nt: TGCGCCAGCAGCTTCAGGGGCCCGAACACTGAAGCTTTCTTT
CDR3aa: CASSFRGPNTEAFF

d_gene: TRBD1
abundance: many
v_gene: TRBV7-9
j_gene: TRBJ2-1
CDR3nt: TGTGCCAGCAGCTACCCCGGGACAGGGGGCGGGAATGAGCAGTTCTTC
CDR3aa: CASSYPGTGGGNEQFF

d_gene: TRBD1
abundance: many
v_gene: TRBV10-3
j_gene: TRBJ1-2
CDR3nt: TGTGCCATCAGTGTACAGGGGGCATGGGACTATGGCTACACCTTC
CDR3aa: CAISVQGAWDYGYTF

d_gene: .
abundance: .
v_gene: TRBV12-3/TRBV12-4
j_gene: TRBJ2-1
CDR3nt: TGTGCCAGCAGTTCCCCCGGCTATGAGCAGTTCTTC
CDR3aa: CASSSPGYEQFF

d_gene: .
abundance: .
v_gene: TRBV7-7
j_gene: TRBJ2-5
CDR3nt: TGTGCCAGCAGCTTATCGGCAGCCTATCAAGAGACCCAGTACTTC
CDR3aa: CASSLSAAYQETQYF

d_gene: .
abundance: .
v_gene: TRBV19
j_gene: TRBJ2-3
CDR3nt: TGTGCCAGTAGTATACTAGCCACAGATACGCAGTATTTT
CDR3aa: CASSILATDTQYF

d_gene: TRBD1
abundance: many
v_gene: TRBV7-2
j_gene: TRBJ2-2
CDR3nt: TGTGCCAGCAGCCCTAGGGGGCTGGGCACCGGGGAGCTGTTTTTT
CDR3aa: CASSPRGLGTGELFF

d_gene: .
abundance: few
v_gene: TRBV20-1
j_gene: TRBJ2-1
CDR3nt: TGCAGTGCCGAAACTCGAGCTTCCTACAATGAGCAGTTCTTC
CDR3aa: CSAETRASYNEQFF

d_gene: TRBD2
abundance: many
v_gene: TRBV15
j_gene: TRBJ2-5
CDR3nt: TGTGCCACCAGCAGAGAGCGGGGGGGCTTTAAAGAGACCCAGTACTTC
CDR3aa: CATSRERGGFKETQYF

d_gene: .
abundance: .
v_gene: TRBV20-1
j_gene: TRBJ2-1
CDR3nt: TGCAGTGCTAGTGGGTGGGAAGTACAGAGTGAGCAGTTCTTC
CDR3aa: CSASGWEVQSEQFF

d_gene: .
abundance: many
v_gene: TRBV25-1
j_gene: TRBJ2-5
CDR3nt: TGTGCCAGCAGTGAATCCCCATGGGATTATGGGGGTGGAAAAGAGACCCAGTACTTC
CDR3aa: CASSESPWDYGGGKETQYF

d_gene: .
abundance: many
v_gene: TRBV12-3/TRBV12-4
j_gene: TRBJ2-6
CDR3nt: TGTGCCAGCAGTCTGACAGTGGTACTCTCTGGGGCCAACGTCCTGACTTTC
CDR3aa: CASSLTVVLSGANVLTF

d_gene: .
abundance: .
v_gene: TRBV3-1
j_gene: TRBJ2-1
CDR3nt: TGTGCCAGCAGCCAAGGGAACTACAATGAGCAGTTCTTC
CDR3aa: CASSQGNYNEQFF

d_gene: TRBD1
abundance: few
v_gene: TRBV5-1
j_gene: TRBJ1-2
CDR3nt: TGCGCCAGCAGCTCCCGGACAGGGGCAAACTATGGCTACACCTTC
CDR3aa: CASSSRTGANYGYTF

d_gene: .
abundance: many
v_gene: TRBV20-1
j_gene: TRBJ1-2
CDR3nt: TGCGTCACCCCGGGCACCGGGTATGGCTACACCTTC
CDR3aa: CVTPGTGYGYTF

d_gene: .
abundance: many
v_gene: TRBV5-1
j_gene: TRBJ2-7
CDR3nt: TGCGCCAGCAGCGCGATTCCAGGGTGGCCGGGTTACGAGCAGTACTTC
CDR3aa: CASSAIPGWPGYEQYF

d_gene: TRBD1
abundance: many
v_gene: TRBV5-1
j_gene: TRBJ1-4
CDR3nt: TGCGCCAGCAGCTCGACAGGGCGAGGTGAAAAACTGTTTTTT
CDR3aa: CASSSTGRGEKLFF

d_gene: TRBD2
abundance: once
v_gene: TRBV4-1
j_gene: TRBJ2-1
CDR3nt: TGCGCCAGCAGCCAGGTACTAGCGGGAGGCTCGGGGTACAATGAGCAGTTCTTC
CDR3aa: CASSQVLAGGSGYNEQFF

d_gene: TRBD1
abundance: many
v_gene: TRBV20-1
j_gene: TRBJ1-1
CDR3nt: TGCAGTGCTAGAATCCCGGGACAGTCTTTGAACACTGAAGCTTTCTTT
CDR3aa: CSARIPGQSLNTEAFF

d_gene: .
abundance: .
v_gene: TRBV20-1
j_gene: TRBJ2-7
CDR3nt: TGCAGTGCTAGCCCCGGGGGGCGGGAGTGGTACTTC
CDR3aa: CSASPGGREWYF

d_gene: TRBD2
abundance: few
v_gene: TRBV5-1
j_gene: TRBJ2-3
CDR3nt: TGCGCCAGTACTAGCGGAAGCACAGATACGCAGTATTTT
CDR3aa: CASTSGSTDTQYF

d_gene: .
abundance: many
v_gene: TRBV6-6
j_gene: TRBJ2-5
CDR3nt: TGTGCCAGCAGTAACGTCGGGGAGACCCAGTACTTC
CDR3aa: CASSNVGETQYF

d_gene: TRBD1
abundance: few
v_gene: TRBV29-1
j_gene: TRBJ1-5
CDR3nt: TGCAGCGTGGAATCAGGGGGCGGTCAGCCCCAGCATTTT
CDR3aa: CSVESGGGQPQHF

d_gene: TRBD2
abundance: many
v_gene: TRBV5-1
j_gene: TRBJ2-3
CDR3nt: TGCGCCAGCAGCACTCTATCCGGGACTAGCGTCTCAGATACGCAGTATTTT
CDR3aa: CASSTLSGTSVSDTQYF

d_gene: .
abundance: many
v_gene: TRBV20-1
j_gene: TRBJ1-4
CDR3nt: TGCAGTGCTAGAAGGGCGGCCCCAACTAATGAAAAACTGTTTTTT
CDR3aa: CSARRAAPTNEKLFF

d_gene: .
abundance: many
v_gene: TRBV28
j_gene: TRBJ2-1
CDR3nt: TGTGCCAGCACCCGGGGAGGCCGTGATGAGCAGTTCTTC
CDR3aa: CASTRGGRDEQFF